The 6 T cell receptor beta chains below were found in one sample sequenced in a study of T cell changes during pregnancy in multiple sclerosis. Assay used: immunoSEQ multiplex PCR; TCRdb lists only in-frame clones, some missing. The sample records more than 15,000 clones, more than 75% being singletons. Source: CD8+ T cells from peripheral blood mononuclear cells, taken in the third trimester of pregnancy. These TCRs come from a female donor in good health, enrolled as a control in a pregnancy study.

The CDR3: CASSFVSVGEVPYEQYF. The DNA of the CDR3 is TGTGCCAGCAGCTTTGTCAGTGTAGGGGAGGTACCCTACGAGCAGTACTTC. The V call is TRBV7-8, the J call TRBJ2-7; D might be TRBD2 (6 bases). Germline assignment: CDR1 SGHVS and CDR2 FQNEAQ. V dropped 3 bases and J dropped 2 bases, with 20 bases sitting between them. The length of the CDR3 is 17 residues. Variable domain in full (rest from reference TRBV7-8 and TRBJ2-7): GAGVSQSPRYKVAKRGQDVALRCDPISGHVSLFWYQQALGQGPEFLTYFQNEAQLDKSGLPSDRFFAERPEGSVSTLKIQRTQQEDSAVYLCASSFVSVGEVPYEQYFGPGTRLTVT.

V and J are TRBV7-9 and TRBJ2-1; 10 positions agree with TRBD2. CDR3 size: 15 residues. The V gene's germline CDR1 is SEHNR and CDR2 FQNEAQ (reference sequence). V shed 3 bases and J 3 bases; nucleotides not matched to a gene: 2. This CDR3 reads CASSLQRGGYNEQFF. The CDR3 nucleotides read TGTGCCAGCAGCTTGCAGCGGGGGGGCTACAATGAGCAGTTCTTC.

The gene calls are TRBV7-2 and TRBJ1-1; 10 bases line up with TRBD1. The CDR3 sequence is 13 residues long. After removal of 5 bases from V and 6 bases from J, the junction contained 3 bases not matched to a gene. Germline loops: CDR1 SGHTA, CDR2 FQGNSA. The CDR3 sequence: CASSIGQGAEAFF. The CDR3 DNA reads as TGTGCCAGCAGCATTGGACAGGGGGCTGAAGCTTTCTTT.

V usage is TRBV5-5 and J usage is TRBJ2-7; D remains ambiguous. Germline V gene lookup returns CDR1 SGHKS and CDR2 YYEKEE (reference sequence). With 2 bases removed from V and 3 bases from J, the gap between germline ends came to 15 bases. The CDR3 consists of 15 residues. The CDR3 nucleotides read TGTGCCAGCAGCTTCCAATCAGGATTCTACTACGAGCAGTACTTC. Translation gives CASSFQSGFYYEQYF.

The chain has TRBV14 and TRBJ2-1; 11 nucleotides match TRBD2. V trimming: 3 bases; J trimming: 3 bases; junction bases outside the gene matches: 1. Germline CDR1 reads SGHDN; CDR2 reads FVKESK. The CDR3 contains 15 residues. DNA of the CDR3: TGTGCCAGCAGCCACCTAGCGGGGGGCTACAATGAGCAGTTCTTC. Translating it yields CASSHLAGGYNEQFF.

The chain recombines TRBV6-5 with TRBJ2-1, with 10 positions matching TRBD2. V was pared by 5 bases and J by 6 bases, with 4 bases of the junction left unmatched. The V gene's germline CDR1 is MNHEY and CDR2 SVGAGI. The CDR3 runs to 14 residues. CDR3 in DNA: TGTGCCAGCAGTCCGCTAGCGGGAGCCAATGAGCAGTTCTTC. As protein: CASSPLAGANEQFF.